This paragraph covers one TCR beta chain sequence. Trimming cost V 8 bases and J 4 bases, with 21 bases left between them. CDR3 size: 16 residues. Cells sorted as Tregs were CD4+, CD25+ and CD127-/low. From the 5' RACE reads, TCRdb called clonotypes with MiXCR, one entry per CDR3 protein. The data contain approximately 50,000 distinct CDR3 sequences, less than 25% of them singletons. J is TRBJ1-5 and V is TRBV12-3 or TRBV12-4, with D maybe TRBD1 (6 bases). The source material was tumor-infiltrating Tregs sorted from the breast tumor. The sequence was obtained from a female donor with breast cancer. The CDR3 region has the DNA TGTGCCAGCCTGCGGGAGGGGGGCGCCTCAAATCAGCCCCAGCATTTT. Translating gives CASLREGGASNQPQHF.